This is a list of T cell receptor beta chains from one sample in a study of tumor and adjacent non-tumor tissue in lung cancer. TCRdb used MiXCR to reprocess the multiplex PCR reads, holding one entry per CDR3 protein. Of some 99,000 distinct CDR3 sequences listed, 62% are singletons. Sequencing input: distant non-tumor lung tissue. These receptors all stem from a man aged 55 to 69 with non-small cell lung cancer. Both conserved end residues are part of each CDR3. Fields, in order: V gene, clone size, J gene, CDR3 protein. Size is stated for part of the rows, as once, few or many counts, or as a class when the clone is expanded.

TRBV12-3/TRBV12-4	many	TRBJ1-6	CASSQNNSPLHF
TRBV4-2	many	TRBJ2-7	CASSQDRGREQYF
TRBV11-3	-	TRBJ2-3	CTSSLVGEDAQYF
TRBV11-3	-	TRBJ1-1	CASSRSQGATEASF
TRBV30	-	TRBJ2-6	CAWSLLAGASGANVRTF
TRBV20-1	-	TRBJ2-2	CSVSLGGDTGELFF
TRBV11-1	-	TRBJ2-1	CASSLAGLLDNEQFF
TRBV29-1	-	TRBJ1-5	CSAGGQGAYQPQHF
TRBV5-1	many	TRBJ2-2	CASSLKSGQKHTGELFF
TRBV2	many	TRBJ2-7	CASSAGRSSYEQYF
TRBV7-9	-	TRBJ2-3	CASSLGGGGDTQYF
TRBV19	few	TRBJ2-2	CASLANRELTGELFF
TRBV6-5	-	TRBJ2-7	CASRRGTGGREQYF
TRBV24-1	-	TRBJ2-4	CATSDSGQGEAKNIQYF
TRBV5-4	-	TRBJ2-1	CVSSLEDNEQFF
TRBV5-5	-	TRBJ2-2	CASSFFPPDTGELLF
TRBV6-5	once	TRBJ2-3	CASRLGLGVEYF
TRBV20-1	many	TRBJ2-5	CSANRGQETQYF
TRBV6-1	many	TRBJ2-1	CASNDKQAGGPNNEQFF
TRBV7-7	-	TRBJ2-1	CASSLAYASDEQFF
TRBV28	-	TRBJ2-3	CASSEPDTRYF
TRBV11-1	-	TRBJ2-3	CTSSLVGYMDTQYF
TRBV20-1	-	TRBJ2-1	CSAPRSGRAFEAGEQFF
TRBV29-1	-	-	CSVIMHGGYTQHF
TRBV5-4	many	TRBJ2-7	CASSPSGTYEQYF
TRBV5-1	many	TRBJ2-5	CASSRDRLFSETQYF
TRBV5-1	once	TRBJ2-1	CASSYSEPGYNEQFF
TRBV11-2	-	TRBJ2-5	CASSHTLAGQTKYF
TRBV11-1	-	TRBJ2-1	CASRRGGQTYNEQSF
TRBV12-3/TRBV12-4	-	TRBJ1-1	CAIRFGWGDEAFF
TRBV5-6	-	TRBJ1-3	CASSLGPGSGGNTIYF
TRBV29-1	-	TRBJ1-1	CSVVGPEASF
TRBV11-2	many	TRBJ2-5	CASRGAAQETQYF
TRBV6-2/TRBV6-3	many	TRBJ2-7	CASNLAGFSYEQYF
TRBV7-8	-	TRBJ1-1	CASCTRQGVRNTEAFF
TRBV11-2	-	TRBJ2-5	CASTQGAGSESQCF
TRBV12-3/TRBV12-4	many	TRBJ1-3	CAALGANGNTIYF
TRBV5-4	-	TRBJ2-5	CASSLDRDKQESQHF
TRBV4-1	many	TRBJ2-1	CASSQRTGTSGYNEQFF
TRBV11-1	-	TRBJ2-1	CASSSVPRANPLNEQFF